Listed below are T cell receptor beta chains from one sample, sequenced in a study of shared clonotypes between healthy human individuals. Method: immunoSEQ multiplex PCR; TCRdb's copy keeps in-frame clones and lacks some. This table has some 2,500,000 clones, 80% to 95% appearing once. Sequenced: naive CD4+ T cells from PBMCs. The receptors shown here come from a man between 18 and 29 years old in good health. Some clones in this sample may be carry-over from other donors' samples. The CDR3 runs from the conserved cysteine through the conserved F or W. D genes are given only for firm matches. Some rows have no size entry. The others give once, few or many, or a class for an expanded clone.

>once|TRBJ2-6|.|TRBV5-4
CASTPGLPNSGANVLTF
TGTGCCAGCACCCCGGGACTCCCAAACTCTGGGGCCAACGTCCTGACTTTC
>.|TRBJ1-2|.|TRBV27
CASSSMTGRANGYTF
TGTGCCAGCAGTTCGATGACAGGTCGGGCGAATGGCTACACCTTC
>.|TRBJ2-1|TRBD2|TRBV18
CASSPPRDSGASGQFF
TGTGCCAGCTCACCACCGAGGGACTCTGGCGCTAGCGGCCAGTTCTTC
>.|TRBJ2-5|.|TRBV5-6
CASSPAGSQETQYF
TGTGCCAGCAGCCCAGCCGGGTCGCAAGAGACCCAGTACTTC
>.|TRBJ2-5|TRBD1|TRBV27
CASSLFGLVQGAGETQYF
TGTGCCAGCAGTTTATTTGGATTGGTGCAGGGGGCTGGAGAGACCCAGTACTTC
>.|TRBJ1-2|.|TRBV2
CASRHPGRTIYGYTF
TGTGCCAGCAGACACCCGGGACGGACTATTTATGGCTACACCTTC
>once|TRBJ1-5|.|TRBV28
CASSPPQGGIRPQHF
TGTGCCAGCAGCCCCCCCCAGGGTGGGATTCGGCCCCAGCATTTT
>.|TRBJ1-5|TRBD1|TRBV28
CASSLGRGRGNQPQHF
TGTGCCAGCAGTTTAGGCAGGGGGCGAGGCAATCAGCCCCAGCATTTT
>.|TRBJ2-5|.|TRBV15
CATSRDAQGGETQYF
TGTGCCACCAGCAGAGATGCGCAGGGGGGAGAGACCCAGTACTTC
>.|TRBJ1-5|.|TRBV28
CASTGGLGNQPQHF
TGTGCCAGCACCGGGGGCTTAGGCAATCAGCCCCAGCATTTT
>.|TRBJ2-5|.|TRBV23-1
CASQGETQYF
TGCGCCAGCCAAGGAGAGACCCAGTACTTC
>.|TRBJ2-2|.|TRBV18
CASSQGQTTGELFF
TGTGCCAGCTCACAAGGACAGACCACCGGGGAGCTGTTTTTT
>.|TRBJ1-5|.|TRBV5-1
CASSLGGLSRPQHF
TGCGCCAGCAGCTTGGGCGGTCTCTCGAGGCCCCAGCATTTT
>.|TRBJ1-1|.|TRBV30
CAWSVLSDIFNTEAFF
TGTGCCTGGAGTGTACTAAGTGACATTTTTAACACTGAAGCTTTCTTT
>.|TRBJ2-1|TRBD2|TRBV7-2
CASSLMGGPSNEQFF
TGTGCCAGCAGCCTCATGGGAGGGCCCTCAAATGAGCAGTTCTTC
>.|TRBJ2-7|TRBD2|TRBV4-2
CASSQDLRTSLYEQYF
TGTGCCAGCAGCCAAGATCTTAGGACTAGTCTCTACGAGCAGTACTTC
>.|TRBJ1-5|.|TRBV7-9
CASSLVGGGQPQHF
TGTGCCAGCAGCTTAGTAGGGGGAGGTCAGCCCCAGCATTTT
>few|TRBJ1-5|.|TRBV28
CASSYGQPQHF
TGTGCCAGCAGTTATGGTCAGCCCCAGCATTTT
>.|TRBJ2-3|.|TRBV28
CASSLRGTGRGTDTQYF
TGTGCCAGCAGTTTAAGGGGAACAGGGCGGGGCACAGATACGCAGTATTTT
>.|TRBJ2-1|TRBD2|TRBV5-4
CASSETSGVYNEQFF
TGTGCCAGCAGCGAGACTAGCGGGGTTTACAATGAGCAGTTCTTC
>.|TRBJ2-7|.|TRBV2
CASSGGRGYYEQYF
TGTGCCAGCAGTGGGGGACGGGGCTACTACGAGCAGTACTTC
>.|TRBJ1-3|.|TRBV18
CASSPGASGNTIYF
TGTGCCAGCTCACCTGGGGCTTCTGGAAACACCATATATTTT
>.|TRBJ1-5|TRBD1|TRBV7-8
CASSSVMWDRGQPQHF
TGTGCCAGCAGCTCCGTCATGTGGGACAGGGGTCAGCCCCAGCATTTT
>.|TRBJ1-1|.|TRBV5-1
CASSGGPTNTEAFF
TGCGCCAGCAGCGGGGGACCGACTAACACTGAAGCTTTCTTT
>.|TRBJ1-3|TRBD1|TRBV10-3
CAISKWTGTVGNTIYF
TGTGCCATCAGTAAATGGACAGGGACGGTGGGAAACACCATATATTTT
>.|TRBJ1-4|.|TRBV5-4
CASSLQGVDEKLFF
TGTGCCAGCAGCTTGCAGGGCGTAGATGAAAAACTGTTTTTT
>.|TRBJ2-7|.|TRBV2
CASSETPAPSTYEQYF
TGTGCCAGCAGTGAGACTCCCGCACCAAGCACCTACGAGCAGTACTTC
>.|TRBJ1-3|.|TRBV30
CAWSGGAGGNTIYF
TGTGCCTGGAGTGGGGGGGCTGGTGGAAACACCATATATTTT
>.|TRBJ2-1|TRBD2|TRBV7-8
CASSLVLADYNEQFF
TGTGCCAGCAGCTTAGTACTAGCGGATTACAATGAGCAGTTCTTC
>.|TRBJ1-4|TRBD1|TRBV5-1
CASSLVGQGSEKLFF
TGCGCCAGCAGCTTGGTTGGACAGGGTTCTGAAAAACTGTTTTTT
>.|TRBJ1-6|.|TRBV27
CASSFRRRNSYNSPLHF
TGTGCCAGCAGTTTTCGACGACGAAACTCCTATAATTCACCCCTCCACTTT
>.|TRBJ1-1|.|TRBV7-2
CASSFLHVWNTEAFF
TGTGCCAGCAGCTTTTTGCACGTTTGGAACACTGAAGCTTTCTTT
>.|TRBJ2-2|.|TRBV5-4
CASSLSVGGVSTGELFF
TGTGCCAGCAGCTTGTCGGTAGGAGGGGTGAGCACCGGGGAGCTGTTTTTT
>once|TRBJ2-7|.|TRBV7-2
CASSRSSGGAYEQYF
TGTGCCAGCAGCAGAAGCTCAGGAGGGGCCTACGAGCAGTACTTC
>.|TRBJ2-7|TRBD1|TRBV28
CASSLDRGDVYEQYF
TGTGCCAGCAGTTTAGACAGGGGTGATGTGTACGAGCAGTACTTC
>.|TRBJ2-7|.|TRBV4-1
CASSRPAGSYEQYF
TGCGCCAGCAGCCGTCCTGCTGGTTCCTACGAGCAGTACTTC
>.|TRBJ1-1|TRBD1|TRBV10-3
CAIGGQGPMNTEAFF
TGTGCCATCGGTGGACAGGGGCCCATGAACACTGAAGCTTTCTTT
>.|TRBJ2-7|TRBD1|TRBV10-1
CASRDRAGSYEQYF
TGCGCCAGCAGAGACAGGGCCGGCTCCTACGAGCAGTACTTC
>.|TRBJ2-5|TRBD2|TRBV2
CASRLAGAPGETQYF
TGTGCCAGCAGATTAGCGGGAGCCCCCGGGGAGACCCAGTACTTC
>.|TRBJ2-6|.|TRBV5-4
CASSPTRDGANVLTF
TGTGCCAGCAGCCCGACACGGGACGGGGCCAACGTCCTGACTTTC
>once|TRBJ2-7|TRBD1|TRBV13
CASSPRQGVYEQYF
TGTGCCAGCAGCCCCAGACAGGGGGTCTACGAGCAGTACTTC
>.|TRBJ2-5|TRBD2|TRBV5-1
CASSSGAPETQYF
TGCGCCAGCTCTAGCGGGGCTCCGGAGACCCAGTACTTC
>.|TRBJ1-1|TRBD1|TRBV7-9
CASSRGTGLNTEAFF
TGTGCCAGCAGCAGAGGGACAGGGTTGAACACTGAAGCTTTCTTT
>.|TRBJ2-1|TRBD2|TRBV6-1
CASSGLAGSTYNEQFF
TGTGCCAGCAGTGGACTAGCGGGCAGCACCTACAATGAGCAGTTCTTC
>.|TRBJ2-2|.|TRBV18
CASSRDRLNTGELFF
TGTGCCAGCTCCCGAGACAGACTCAACACCGGGGAGCTGTTTTTT
>.|TRBJ2-7|.|TRBV6-6
CASGSGRYEQYF
TGTGCCAGTGGGTCTGGACGGTACGAGCAGTACTTC
>.|TRBJ2-3|TRBD2|TRBV27
CASSPRGGGTDTQYF
TGTGCCAGCAGTCCAAGGGGAGGGGGCACAGATACGCAGTATTTT
>.|TRBJ2-7|TRBD2|TRBV5-1
CASSLTIGTSGNEQYF
TGCGCCAGCAGCTTGACGATAGGGACTAGCGGAAACGAGCAGTACTTC
>.|TRBJ2-3|TRBD2|TRBV4-2
CASSQNGASGSGTDTQYF
TGTGCCAGCAGCCAAAATGGGGCTAGCGGGAGCGGCACAGATACGCAGTATTTT
>.|TRBJ1-2|.|TRBV5-1
CASSSGQTYGYTF
TGCGCCAGCAGCTCAGGACAGACTTATGGCTACACCTTC